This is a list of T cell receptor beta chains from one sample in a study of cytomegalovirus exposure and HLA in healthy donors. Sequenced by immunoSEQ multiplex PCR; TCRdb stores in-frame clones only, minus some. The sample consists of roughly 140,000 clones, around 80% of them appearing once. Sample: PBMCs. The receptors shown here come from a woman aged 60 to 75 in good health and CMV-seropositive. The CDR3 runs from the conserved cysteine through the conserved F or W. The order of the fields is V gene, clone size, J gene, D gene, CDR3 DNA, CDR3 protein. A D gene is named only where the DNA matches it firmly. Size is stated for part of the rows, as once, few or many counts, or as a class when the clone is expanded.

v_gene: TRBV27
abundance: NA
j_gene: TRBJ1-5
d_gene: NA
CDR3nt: TGTGCCAGCAGTCTGGTCTATAGCAATCAGCCCCAGCATTTT
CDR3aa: CASSLVYSNQPQHF

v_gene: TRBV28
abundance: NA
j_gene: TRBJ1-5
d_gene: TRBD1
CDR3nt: TGTGCCAGCAGCCCCAGGGGGCTTGAGAATCAGCCCCAGCATTTT
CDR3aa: CASSPRGLENQPQHF

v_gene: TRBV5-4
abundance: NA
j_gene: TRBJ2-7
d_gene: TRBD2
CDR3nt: TGTGCCAGCAGTAAACCTAGCGGGAGTACCTACTACGAGCAGTACTTC
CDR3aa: CASSKPSGSTYYEQYF

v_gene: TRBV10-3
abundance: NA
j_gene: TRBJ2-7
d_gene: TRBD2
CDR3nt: TGTGCCATCAGTGAGGGGGTAGGTCTAGCGGTTTACGAGCAGTACTTC
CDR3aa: CAISEGVGLAVYEQYF

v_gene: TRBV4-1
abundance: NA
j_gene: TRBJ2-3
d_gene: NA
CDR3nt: TGCGCCAGCAGCCCGAGGGAATTCGGAGATACGCAGTATTTT
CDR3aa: CASSPREFGDTQYF

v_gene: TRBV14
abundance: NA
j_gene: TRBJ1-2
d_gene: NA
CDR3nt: TGTGCCAGCAGCCCCCGGGGTTTCCTCTACACCTTC
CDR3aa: CASSPRGFLYTF

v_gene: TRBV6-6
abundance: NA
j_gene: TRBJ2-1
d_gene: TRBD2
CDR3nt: TGTGCCAGCATTACGGGGGGCAATGAGCAGTTCTTC
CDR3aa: CASITGGNEQFF

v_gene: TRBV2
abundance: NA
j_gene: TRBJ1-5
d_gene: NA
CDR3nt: TGTGCCAGCAGTCAGACTGGGAATCAGCCCCAGCATTTT
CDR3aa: CASSQTGNQPQHF

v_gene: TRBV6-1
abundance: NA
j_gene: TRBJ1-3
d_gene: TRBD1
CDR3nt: TGTGCCAGCAGCCAACAGGGGTCGGGAAACACCATATATTTT
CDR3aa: CASSQQGSGNTIYF

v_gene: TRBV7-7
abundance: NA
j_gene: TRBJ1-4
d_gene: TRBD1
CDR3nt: TGTGCTAGCAGCTCTCCGGGACAGGGGTATGAAAAACTGTTTTTT
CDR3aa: CASSSPGQGYEKLFF

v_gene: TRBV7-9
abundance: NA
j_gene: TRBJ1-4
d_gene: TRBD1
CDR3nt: TGTGCCAGCAGAACCTCAGGGGGCGCGGGTGAAAAACTGTTTTTT
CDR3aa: CASRTSGGAGEKLFF

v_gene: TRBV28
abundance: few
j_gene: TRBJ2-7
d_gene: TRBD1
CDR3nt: TGTGCCAGCACCCCAGGGACAGCCACCTACGAGCAGTACTTC
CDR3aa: CASTPGTATYEQYF

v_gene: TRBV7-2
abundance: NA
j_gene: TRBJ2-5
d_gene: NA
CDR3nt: TGTGCCAGCAGCTTAAACCGGGCCCAGTACTTC
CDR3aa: CASSLNRAQYF

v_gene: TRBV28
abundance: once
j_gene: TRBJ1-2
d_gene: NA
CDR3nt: TGTGCCAGCAGTTTACCGGCGGTATATGGCTACACCTTC
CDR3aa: CASSLPAVYGYTF

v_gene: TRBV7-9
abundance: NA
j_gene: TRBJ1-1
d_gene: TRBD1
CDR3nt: TGTGCCAGCAGCTTAGCGTTGGGACAGAGGAACACTGAAGCTTTCTTT
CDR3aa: CASSLALGQRNTEAFF

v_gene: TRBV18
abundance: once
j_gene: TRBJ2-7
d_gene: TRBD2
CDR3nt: TGTGCCAGCTCCCCCTCCAGCGGGAGAGGGTACGAGCAGTACTTC
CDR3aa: CASSPSSGRGYEQYF

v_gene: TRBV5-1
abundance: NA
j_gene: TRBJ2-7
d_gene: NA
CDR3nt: TGCGCCAGCAGCTTGTTGGCCGAGCAGTACTTC
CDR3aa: CASSLLAEQYF

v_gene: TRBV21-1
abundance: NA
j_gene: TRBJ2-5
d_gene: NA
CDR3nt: TGTGCCAGCATTCTAGCGGGGACCAAAGAGACCCAGTACTTC
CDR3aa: CASILAGTKETQYF

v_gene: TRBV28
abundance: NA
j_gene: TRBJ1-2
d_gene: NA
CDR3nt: TGTGCCAGCAGTTTAAGGATAGGCGGTCCCTATGGCTACACCTTC
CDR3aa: CASSLRIGGPYGYTF

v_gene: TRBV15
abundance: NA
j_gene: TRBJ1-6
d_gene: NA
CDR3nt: TGTGCCACCAGCAGACGGGAGAGCTCACCCCTCCACTTT
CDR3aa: CATSRRESSPLHF

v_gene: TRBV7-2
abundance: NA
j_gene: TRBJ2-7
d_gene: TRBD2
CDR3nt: TGTGCCAGCAGCTTAGGGATAGTAGCGGGAGCTGTAAGCTCCTACGAGCAGTACTTC
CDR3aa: CASSLGIVAGAVSSYEQYF

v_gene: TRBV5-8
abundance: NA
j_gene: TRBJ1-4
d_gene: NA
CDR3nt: TGTGCCAGCGACCGGGGATTTAATGAAAAACTGTTTTTT
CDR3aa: CASDRGFNEKLFF

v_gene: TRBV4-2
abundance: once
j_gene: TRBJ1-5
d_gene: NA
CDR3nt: TGTGCCAGCAGCCAAGATGGGGGGGGCCGCAATCAGCCCCAGCATTTT
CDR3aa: CASSQDGGGRNQPQHF

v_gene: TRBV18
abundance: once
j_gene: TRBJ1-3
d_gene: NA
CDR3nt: TGTGCCAGCTCGGGCAGTATGGTTAGCTCTGGAAACACCATATATTTT
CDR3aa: CASSGSMVSSGNTIYF

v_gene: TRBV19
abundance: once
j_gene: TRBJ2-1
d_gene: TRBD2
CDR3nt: TGTGCCAGTAGTCCCTCTAGCGGGTTTTACAATGAGCAGTTCTTC
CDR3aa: CASSPSSGFYNEQFF

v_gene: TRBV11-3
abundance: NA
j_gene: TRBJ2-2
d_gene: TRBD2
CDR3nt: TGTGCCAGCAGCTCCCCGTTCCCAGGCGGGAGTGGTACCGGGGAGCTGTTTTTT
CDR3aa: CASSSPFPGGSGTGELFF

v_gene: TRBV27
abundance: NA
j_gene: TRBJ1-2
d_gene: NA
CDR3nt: TGTGCCAGCAGTTTCCGGGCCGGCGACAGGGGCTACACCTTC
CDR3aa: CASSFRAGDRGYTF

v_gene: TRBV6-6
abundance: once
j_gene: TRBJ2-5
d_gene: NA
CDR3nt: TGTGCCAGCAGTTACCGGGGATCTGGAGAGACCCAGTACTTC
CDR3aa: CASSYRGSGETQYF

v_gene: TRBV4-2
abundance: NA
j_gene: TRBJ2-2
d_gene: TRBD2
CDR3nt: TGTGCCAGCAGCCAGTCTGCGGGAGGCACCGGGGAGCTGTTTTTT
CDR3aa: CASSQSAGGTGELFF

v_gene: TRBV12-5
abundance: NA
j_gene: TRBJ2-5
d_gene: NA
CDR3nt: TGTGCTAGTGGTTCCATAGAGACCCAGTACTTC
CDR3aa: CASGSIETQYF

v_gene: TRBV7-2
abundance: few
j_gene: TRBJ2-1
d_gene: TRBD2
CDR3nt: TGTGCCAGCAGCTTAGGGCCGGTCGCGGGAGGGCTTGAGCAGTTCTTC
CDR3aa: CASSLGPVAGGLEQFF

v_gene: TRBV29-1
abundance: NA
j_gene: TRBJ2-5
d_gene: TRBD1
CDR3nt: TGCAGCGTTGAACCTCGACAGGGGTCGGGAGAGACCCAGTACTTC
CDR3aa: CSVEPRQGSGETQYF

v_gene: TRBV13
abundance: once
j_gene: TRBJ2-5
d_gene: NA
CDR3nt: TGTGCCAGCAGCTTAGTTCCAGGAACCCTAAAAGAGACCCAGTACTTC
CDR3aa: CASSLVPGTLKETQYF

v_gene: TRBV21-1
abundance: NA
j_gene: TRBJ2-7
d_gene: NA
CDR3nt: TGTGCCAGCAGCAAAGCGGGCATAGCGGGAGGTGACGAGCAGTACTTC
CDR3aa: CASSKAGIAGGDEQYF

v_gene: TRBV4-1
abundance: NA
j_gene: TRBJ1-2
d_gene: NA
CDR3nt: TGCGCCAGCAGCCAACCCTCTCGGGGGGGGGCGTATGGCTACACCTTC
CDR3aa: CASSQPSRGGAYGYTF

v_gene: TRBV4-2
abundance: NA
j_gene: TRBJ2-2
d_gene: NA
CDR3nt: TGTGCCAGCAGCCACGATGGGGCAGGTACCGGGGAGCTGTTTTTT
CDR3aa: CASSHDGAGTGELFF

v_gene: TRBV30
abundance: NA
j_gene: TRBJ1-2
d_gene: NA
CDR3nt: TGTGCCTGGAGTATTCAGACAAGTGGCTACACCTTC
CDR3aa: CAWSIQTSGYTF

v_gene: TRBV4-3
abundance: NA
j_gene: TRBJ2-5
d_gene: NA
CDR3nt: TGCGCCAGCAGCCAAGATTTTCGCGGTGGAGAGACCCAGTACTTC
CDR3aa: CASSQDFRGGETQYF

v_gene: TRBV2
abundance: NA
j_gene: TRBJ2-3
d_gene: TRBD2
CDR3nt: TGTGCCAGCAGCCCGACTAGCGGGAAAATGCAGTATTTT
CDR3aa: CASSPTSGKMQYF

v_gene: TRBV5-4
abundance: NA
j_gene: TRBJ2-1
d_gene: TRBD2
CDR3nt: TGTGCCAGCAGCGTCCTTAGCGGGCGGAACTACAATGAGCAGTTCTTC
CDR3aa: CASSVLSGRNYNEQFF

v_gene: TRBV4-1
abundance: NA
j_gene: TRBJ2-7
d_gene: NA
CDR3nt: TGCGCCAGCAGCCAAGTACAGGAGTCCTACGAGCAGTACTTC
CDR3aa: CASSQVQESYEQYF

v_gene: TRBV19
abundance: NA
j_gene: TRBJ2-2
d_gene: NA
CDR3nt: TGTGCCAGTAGTATCGGAGGGGAAACCGGGGAGCTGTTTTTT
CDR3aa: CASSIGGETGELFF

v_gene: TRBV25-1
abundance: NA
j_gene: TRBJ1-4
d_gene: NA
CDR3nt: TGTGCCAGCTCCCAATCGGGTGGGAATGAAAAACTGTTTTTT
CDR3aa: CASSQSGGNEKLFF

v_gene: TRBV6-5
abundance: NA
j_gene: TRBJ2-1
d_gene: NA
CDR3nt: TGTGCCAGCAGTTCCCCTGTTAGGGGGGGTCACAATGAGCAGTTCTTC
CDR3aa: CASSSPVRGGHNEQFF

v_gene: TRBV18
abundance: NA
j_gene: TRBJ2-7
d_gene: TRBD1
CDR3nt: TGTGCCAGCTCACCGGGACAGGGTAGCCACGAGCAGTACTTC
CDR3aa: CASSPGQGSHEQYF

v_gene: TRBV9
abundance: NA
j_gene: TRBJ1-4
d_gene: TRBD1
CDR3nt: TGTGCCAGCAACCACAGGGGGCTAACTAATGAAAAACTGTTTTTT
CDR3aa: CASNHRGLTNEKLFF

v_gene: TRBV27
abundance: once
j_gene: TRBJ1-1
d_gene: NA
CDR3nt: TGTGCCAGCAGTTTCTATGAGACAGCTAACACTGAAGCTTTCTTT
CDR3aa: CASSFYETANTEAFF

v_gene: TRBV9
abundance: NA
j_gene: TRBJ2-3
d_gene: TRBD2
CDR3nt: TGTGCCAGCAGTTTAGCGGGCCGTAGCACAGATACGCAGTATTTT
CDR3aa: CASSLAGRSTDTQYF

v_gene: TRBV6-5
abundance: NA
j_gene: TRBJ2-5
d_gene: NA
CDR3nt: TGTGCCAGCAGTGACAGGTGGGGCCAAGAGACCCAGTACTTC
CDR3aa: CASSDRWGQETQYF

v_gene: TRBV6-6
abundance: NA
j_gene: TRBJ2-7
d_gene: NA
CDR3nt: TGTGCCAGCAGCCTCGAGAACGAGCAGTACTTC
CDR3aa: CASSLENEQYF

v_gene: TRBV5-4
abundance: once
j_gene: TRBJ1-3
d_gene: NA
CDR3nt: TGTGCCAGCAGCTTGCAGGGAAGAAACACCATATATTTT
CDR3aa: CASSLQGRNTIYF

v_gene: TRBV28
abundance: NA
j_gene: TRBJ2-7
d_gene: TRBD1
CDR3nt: TGTGCCAGCAGCTCACCCGGGACAGGTACCTACGAGCAGTACTTC
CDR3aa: CASSSPGTGTYEQYF

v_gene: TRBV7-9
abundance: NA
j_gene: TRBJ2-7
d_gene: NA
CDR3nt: TGTGCCAGCAGCTTAGACGGGACACTCATGGGGGAGCAGTACTTC
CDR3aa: CASSLDGTLMGEQYF

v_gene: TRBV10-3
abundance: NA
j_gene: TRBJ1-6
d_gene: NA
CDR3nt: TGTGCCATCAGTGAGGCGGCCTCCAGGGGTCAGAATTCACCCCTCCACTTT
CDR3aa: CAISEAASRGQNSPLHF

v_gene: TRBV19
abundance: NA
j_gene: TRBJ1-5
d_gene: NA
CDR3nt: TGTGCCAGTAGTACCCCCAAATCGCCCCAGCATTTT
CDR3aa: CASSTPKSPQHF

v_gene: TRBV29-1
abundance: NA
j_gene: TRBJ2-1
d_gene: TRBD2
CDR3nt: TGCAGCGTTCGGGGTCGTGGCAGGGAGGGCAATGAGCAGTTCTTC
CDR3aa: CSVRGRGREGNEQFF

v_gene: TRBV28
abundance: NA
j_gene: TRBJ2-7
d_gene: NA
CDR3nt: TGTGCCAGCAGTTCCCCAGCCGGGAATAACTACGAGCAGTACTTC
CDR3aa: CASSSPAGNNYEQYF

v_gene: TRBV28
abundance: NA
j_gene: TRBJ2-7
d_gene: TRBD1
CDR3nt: TGTGCCAGCAGTCCGACAGGGTCATACGAGCAGTACTTC
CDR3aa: CASSPTGSYEQYF

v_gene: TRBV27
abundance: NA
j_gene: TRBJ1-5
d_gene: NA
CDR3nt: TGTGCCAGCAGGCCGGACATCGGGGGGGGATGGCAGCCCCAGCATTTT
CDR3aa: CASRPDIGGGWQPQHF